The rows below give T cell receptor beta chains drawn from one sample of a study of CD8 T cells in ankylosing spondylitis. TCRdb independently ran MiXCR on the 5' RACE reads; one entry per CDR3 protein. The data show roughly 35,000 distinct CDR3 sequences, with approximately 10% seen just once and about 19% held by the top ten. The source material was synovial fluid, either unsorted or a sorted T cell fraction (not recorded which). The receptors come from a male donor with ankylosing spondylitis. Each CDR3 is given with its conserved first and last residue. A D gene is named only where the DNA matches it firmly. Size values are once, few and many counts, or a class for expanded clones, and some rows have none.

J gene: TRBJ2-1
D gene: NA
V gene: TRBV4-2
clone size: many
CDR3 protein: CASSQDSRLGNEQFF
CDR3 DNA: TGTGCCAGCAGCCAAGATAGTCGGCTCGGCAATGAGCAGTTCTTC

J gene: TRBJ2-1
D gene: TRBD1
V gene: TRBV27
clone size: NA
CDR3 protein: CASRQGSYNEPFF
CDR3 DNA: TGTGCCAGTAGACAGGGCTCCTACAATGAGCCGTTCTTC

J gene: TRBJ2-4
D gene: TRBD1
V gene: TRBV7-9
clone size: few
CDR3 protein: CASTEGQGTDIQYF
CDR3 DNA: TGTGCCAGCACCGAAGGACAGGGGACGGACATTCAGTACTTC

J gene: TRBJ2-3
D gene: NA
V gene: TRBV20-1
clone size: many
CDR3 protein: CSALPSGDTQYF
CDR3 DNA: TGCAGTGCCCTGCCGAGCGGAGACACGCAGTATTTT

J gene: TRBJ2-7
D gene: NA
V gene: TRBV7-9
clone size: medium-sized
CDR3 protein: CASSSGQKYEQYF
CDR3 DNA: TGTGCCAGCAGCTCTGGACAGAAATACGAGCAGTACTTC

J gene: TRBJ1-6
D gene: TRBD1
V gene: TRBV20-1
clone size: few
CDR3 protein: CSASLPGQNSPLHF
CDR3 DNA: TGCAGTGCTAGTCTCCCGGGACAGAATTCACCCCTCCACTTT

J gene: TRBJ2-2
D gene: NA
V gene: TRBV30
clone size: NA
CDR3 protein: CAWRGFSSGELFF
CDR3 DNA: TGTGCCTGGAGAGGGTTCTCTAGCGGGGAGCTGTTTTTT

J gene: TRBJ2-1
D gene: TRBD2
V gene: TRBV5-1
clone size: NA
CDR3 protein: CASSHDRTSGSFNEQFF
CDR3 DNA: TGCGCCAGCAGCCACGACCGAACTAGCGGGAGTTTTAATGAGCAGTTCTTC

J gene: TRBJ2-2
D gene: NA
V gene: TRBV29-1
clone size: few
CDR3 protein: CSVGRDPNTGELFF
CDR3 DNA: TGCAGCGTTGGGCGGGACCCGAACACCGGGGAGCTGTTTTTT

J gene: TRBJ2-1
D gene: TRBD2
V gene: TRBV7-3
clone size: NA
CDR3 protein: CASSSGLAGLNEQFF
CDR3 DNA: TGTGCCAGCAGCTCGGGACTAGCGGGACTCAATGAGCAGTTCTTC

J gene: TRBJ2-1
D gene: NA
V gene: TRBV19
clone size: once
CDR3 protein: CASRDLGGYNEQFF
CDR3 DNA: TGTGCCAGTAGGGACTTGGGCGGCTACAATGAGCAGTTCTTC

J gene: TRBJ2-7
D gene: TRBD1
V gene: TRBV15
clone size: many
CDR3 protein: CATSTGQDYEQYF
CDR3 DNA: TGTGCCACCAGCACCGGACAGGACTACGAGCAGTACTTC

J gene: TRBJ2-1
D gene: NA
V gene: TRBV7-2
clone size: many
CDR3 protein: CASSLELIAYNEQFF
CDR3 DNA: TGTGCCAGCAGCTTAGAATTGATAGCTTACAATGAGCAGTTCTTC

J gene: TRBJ2-7
D gene: TRBD1
V gene: TRBV6-5
clone size: NA
CDR3 protein: CASSFDRDRQYF
CDR3 DNA: TGTGCCAGCAGTTTCGACCGGGACAGGCAGTACTTC

J gene: TRBJ2-3
D gene: NA
V gene: TRBV25-1
clone size: NA
CDR3 protein: CASSQQGTDTQYF
CDR3 DNA: TGTGCCAGCAGTCAGCAGGGCACAGATACGCAGTATTTT

J gene: TRBJ1-1
D gene: TRBD1
V gene: TRBV29-1
clone size: medium-sized
CDR3 protein: CSVDSRTGGLAFF
CDR3 DNA: TGCAGCGTTGACTCACGGACAGGGGGCTTAGCTTTCTTT

J gene: TRBJ1-3
D gene: NA
V gene: TRBV28
clone size: NA
CDR3 protein: CASSLTQPTSGNTIYF
CDR3 DNA: TGTGCCAGCAGTTTAACGCAGCCCACCTCTGGAAACACCATATATTTT

J gene: TRBJ2-2
D gene: NA
V gene: TRBV6-5
clone size: many
CDR3 protein: CASSYPQGGTGELFF
CDR3 DNA: TGTGCCAGCAGTTACCCACAGGGTGGCACCGGGGAGCTGTTTTTT

J gene: TRBJ2-1
D gene: NA
V gene: TRBV29-1
clone size: many
CDR3 protein: CSSLGGPGNNEQFF
CDR3 DNA: TGCAGCAGCCTTGGCGGGCCAGGGAACAATGAGCAGTTCTTC

J gene: TRBJ2-7
D gene: NA
V gene: TRBV5-4
clone size: few
CDR3 protein: CASSLATGFSYEQYF
CDR3 DNA: TGTGCCAGCAGCTTGGCAACAGGGTTCTCCTACGAGCAGTACTTC

J gene: TRBJ2-6
D gene: NA
V gene: TRBV19
clone size: many
CDR3 protein: CASSIDRSGANVLTF
CDR3 DNA: TGTGCCAGTAGTATAGACCGATCTGGGGCCAACGTCCTGACTTTC

J gene: TRBJ2-5
D gene: NA
V gene: TRBV12-3/TRBV12-4
clone size: many
CDR3 protein: CASSWAEETQYF
CDR3 DNA: TGTGCCAGCAGTTGGGCGGAAGAGACCCAGTACTTC